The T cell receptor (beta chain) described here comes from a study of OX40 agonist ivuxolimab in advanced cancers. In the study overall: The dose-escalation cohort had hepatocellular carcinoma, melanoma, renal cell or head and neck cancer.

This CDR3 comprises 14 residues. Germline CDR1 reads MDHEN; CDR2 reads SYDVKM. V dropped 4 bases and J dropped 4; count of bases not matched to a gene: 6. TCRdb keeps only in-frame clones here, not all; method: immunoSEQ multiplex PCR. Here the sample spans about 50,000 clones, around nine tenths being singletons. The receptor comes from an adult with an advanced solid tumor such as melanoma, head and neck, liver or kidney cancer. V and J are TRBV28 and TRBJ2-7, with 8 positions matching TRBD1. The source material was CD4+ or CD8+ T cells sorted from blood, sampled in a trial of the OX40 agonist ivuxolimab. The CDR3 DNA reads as TGTGCCAGCAGTTCGACTCGGACAGGGTACGAGCAGTACTTC. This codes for CASSSTRTGYEQYF.